This paragraph reports one TCR beta chain. CDR1 GTSNPN and CDR2 SVGIG come from the germline V gene (reference sequence). CDR3 length: 10 amino acids. This record belongs to a study of PD-1 blockade in mismatch repair-deficient tumors. TCRdb keeps only in-frame clones here, not all; method: immunoSEQ multiplex PCR. Of tens of thousands of clones detected, roughly 80% appear once; the ten largest clones hold around 5.1%. Sequences were derived from peripheral blood, sampled 44 weeks after starting pembrolizumab. The gene calls are TRBV30 and TRBJ2-7; no firm D call. This clonotype was obtained from an adult with mismatch repair-deficient cancer. The CDR3 nucleotides read TGTGTCATAGGCTCCTACGAGCAGTACTTC. Translation gives CVIGSYEQYF.